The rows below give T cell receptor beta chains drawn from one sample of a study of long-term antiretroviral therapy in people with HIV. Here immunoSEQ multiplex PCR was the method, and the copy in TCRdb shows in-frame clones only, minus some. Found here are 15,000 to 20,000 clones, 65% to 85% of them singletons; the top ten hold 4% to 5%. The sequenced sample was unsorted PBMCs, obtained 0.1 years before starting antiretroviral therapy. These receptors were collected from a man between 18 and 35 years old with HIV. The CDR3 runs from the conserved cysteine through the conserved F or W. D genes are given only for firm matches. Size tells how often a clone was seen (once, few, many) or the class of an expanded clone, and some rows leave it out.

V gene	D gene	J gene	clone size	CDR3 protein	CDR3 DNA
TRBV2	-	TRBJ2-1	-	CASSVGGANNYNEQFF	TGTGCCAGCAGTGTCGGGGGAGCTAATAACTACAATGAGCAGTTCTTC
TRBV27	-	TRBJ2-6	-	CASSLRSVSGANVLTF	TGTGCCAGCAGTTTAAGATCAGTCTCTGGGGCCAACGTCCTGACTTTC
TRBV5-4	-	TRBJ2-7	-	CASSLGRDISYEQYF	TGTGCCAGCAGCTTGGGGAGGGACATTTCCTACGAGCAGTACTTC
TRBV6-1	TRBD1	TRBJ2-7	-	CASSRTGTSYEQYF	TGTGCCAGCAGTAGGACAGGTACCTCCTACGAGCAGTACTTC
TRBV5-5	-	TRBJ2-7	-	CASSSDNSYEQYF	TGTGCCAGCAGCTCGGACAATTCCTACGAGCAGTACTTC
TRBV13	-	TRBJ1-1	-	CASSLIVLNTEAFF	TGTGCCAGCAGCTTAATCGTCCTGAACACTGAAGCTTTCTTT
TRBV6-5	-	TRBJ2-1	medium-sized	CASSYSWTVYNEQFF	TGTGCCAGCAGTTACTCCTGGACGGTGTACAATGAGCAGTTCTTC
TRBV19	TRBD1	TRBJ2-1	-	CASHGTGVHEQFF	TGTGCCAGCCACGGGACAGGGGTGCATGAGCAGTTCTTC
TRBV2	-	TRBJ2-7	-	CASTSGLSSYEQYF	TGTGCCAGCACAAGCGGACTGAGCTCCTACGAGCAGTACTTC
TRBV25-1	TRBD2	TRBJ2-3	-	CASSGVSGRGAHTQYF	TGTGCCAGCAGTGGCGTTAGCGGGAGAGGGGCTCATACGCAGTATTTT
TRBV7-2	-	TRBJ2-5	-	CASSPVGGTNMGTQYF	TGTGCCAGCAGCCCTGTGGGTGGTACTAACATGGGGACCCAGTACTTC
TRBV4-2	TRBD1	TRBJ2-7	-	CASSQSGTATYEQYF	TGTGCCAGCAGCCAATCCGGGACAGCTACCTACGAGCAGTACTTC
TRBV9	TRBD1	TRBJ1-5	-	CASSPTGDRKPQHF	TGTGCCAGCAGCCCAACAGGGGATCGAAAGCCCCAGCATTTT
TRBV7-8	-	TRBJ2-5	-	CASSLARGSLETQYF	TGTGCCAGCAGCTTAGCGCGCGGCTCGCTAGAGACCCAGTACTTC
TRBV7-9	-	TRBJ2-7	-	CASSQVLSQGEYEQYF	TGCGCCAGCAGCCAAGTCTTGTCACAAGGGGAATACGAGCAGTACTTC
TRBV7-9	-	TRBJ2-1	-	CASSLATPNEQFF	TGTGCCAGCAGCTTAGCTACCCCAAACGAGCAGTTCTTC
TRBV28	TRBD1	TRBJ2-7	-	CASSPSRGFYEQYF	TGTGCCAGCAGTCCCTCCAGGGGGTTCTACGAGCAGTACTTC
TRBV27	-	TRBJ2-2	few	CASSNKARELFF	TGTGCCAGCAGCAATAAGGCTCGGGAGCTGTTTTTT
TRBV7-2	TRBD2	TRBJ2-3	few	CASSPDSGGTDTQYF	TGTGCCAGCAGCCCCGATAGCGGGGGCACAGATACGCAGTATTTT
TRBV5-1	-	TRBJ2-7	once	CASSPDSESSYEQYF	TGCGCCAGCAGCCCCGACAGTGAGAGCTCCTACGAGCAGTACTTC
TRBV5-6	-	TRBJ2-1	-	CASSGGPGDNEQFF	TGTGCCAGCAGCGGGGGACCTGGGGACAATGAGCAGTTCTTC
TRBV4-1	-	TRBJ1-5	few	CASSQGRGDQPQHF	TGCGCCAGCAGCCAAGGGAGAGGCGATCAGCCCCAGCATTTT
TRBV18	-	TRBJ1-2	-	CASSPSGRVYGYTF	TGTGCCAGCTCACCTTCGGGCAGGGTTTATGGCTACACCTTC
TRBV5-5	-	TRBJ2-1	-	CASSYTVGGNEQFF	TGTGCCAGCAGCTACACCGTAGGGGGCAATGAGCAGTTCTTC
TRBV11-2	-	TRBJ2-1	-	CASSLVVGPREQFF	TGTGCCAGCAGCTTAGTGGTCGGTCCCCGTGAGCAGTTCTTC
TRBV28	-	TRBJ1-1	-	CASSFGGQDIEAFF	TGTGCCAGCAGTTTTGGGGGACAAGATATAGAAGCTTTCTTT
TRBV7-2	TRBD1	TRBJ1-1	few	CASSATGVRTEAFF	TGTGCCAGCAGCGCTACAGGGGTTCGGACTGAAGCTTTCTTT
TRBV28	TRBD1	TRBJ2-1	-	CASSFPGGYNEQFF	TGTGCCAGCAGTTTTCCAGGGGGCTACAATGAGCAGTTCTTC
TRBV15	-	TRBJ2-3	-	CATSRAGSDTQYF	TGTGCCACCAGCAGAGCGGGGTCCGATACGCAGTATTTT
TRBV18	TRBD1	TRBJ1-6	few	CASSETGNSPLHF	TGTGCCAGCTCGGAGACAGGGAATTCACCCCTCCACTTT
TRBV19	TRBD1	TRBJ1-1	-	CASSIIGTANTEAFF	TGTGCCAGTAGTATCATAGGGACAGCCAACACTGAAGCTTTCTTT
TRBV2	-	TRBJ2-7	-	CASSDFVRAGQYF	TGTGCCAGCAGTGATTTTGTCCGGGCCGGGCAGTACTTC
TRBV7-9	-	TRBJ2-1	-	CASSLAIGSNEQFF	TGTGCCAGCAGCTTAGCAATAGGGAGCAATGAGCAGTTCTTC
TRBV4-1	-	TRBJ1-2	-	CASSQATGYVGYTF	TGCGCCAGCAGCCAAGCAACAGGGTATGTGGGCTACACCTTC
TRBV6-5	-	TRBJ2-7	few	CASSYPTLDYEQYF	TGTGCCAGCAGTTACCCTACCCTTGACTACGAGCAGTACTTC
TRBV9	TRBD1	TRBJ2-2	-	CASGGQGIGTGELFF	TGTGCCAGCGGGGGACAGGGTATAGGAACCGGGGAGCTGTTTTTT
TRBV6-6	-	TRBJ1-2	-	CATNGAGAGYTF	TGTGCCACCAACGGTGCAGGGGCCGGCTACACCTTC